This T cell receptor (beta chain) was identified in a study of T cell responses to AZD1222 COVID-19 vaccine. Libraries were prepared by immunoSEQ multiplex PCR; TCRdb keeps only in-frame clonotypes and omits some of them. Among about 190,000 clones listed, 90% to 95% were seen once. The germline V gene encodes CDR1 MNHEY and CDR2 SVGAGI. The CDR3 covers 13 residues. V was clipped by 8 bases and J by 3 bases, with 14 bases between them. The TCR comes from an adult in good health. This rearrangement joins TRBV6-5 to TRBJ2-7; a possible D gene is TRBD2 (5 bases). The sequences come from peripheral blood, collected on day 0 of AZD1222 vaccination. For the CDR3, the DNA is TGTGCCAGCCAGGACGGACGGGGCTACGAGCAGTACTTC. Protein product: CASQDGRGYEQYF.